The 8 T cell receptor beta chains below all came from one sample that was sequenced in a study of patients and donors after allogeneic stem cell transplantation. TCRdb reprocessed the RT-PCR reads with MiXCR, giving one entry per CDR3 protein. The data show 400,000 to 450,000 distinct CDR3 sequences, approximately 16% seen once. The sample comprised blood, either unsorted or a sorted T cell fraction (not recorded which). Source of these receptors: a human donor who was either an allogeneic HSCT recipient or a stem cell or donor lymphocyte infusion donor (not recorded which). It is not recorded whose cells these are; they may come from a transplant donor.

The genes are TRBV7-9 and TRBJ1-6, with unresolved D. Germline V lookup: CDR1 SEHNR, CDR2 FQNEAQ (reference sequence). The CDR3 totals 14 residues. Deletions cut 5 bases from V and 6 bases from J, with 11 bases between. This CDR3 reads CASSVRVSNSPLHF. In DNA, the CDR3 is TGTGCCAGCAGCGTCAGAGTTAGTAATTCACCCCTCCACTTT.

This clonotype has only a few counts. The chain employs TRBV12-3 or TRBV12-4 and TRBJ2-1; a possible D gene is TRBD2 (5 bases). Trimming removed 10 bases from V and 5 bases from J, with 15 bases in between. CDR3 length: 13 residues. Here the CDR3 DNA reads TGTGCCACTGCCGTGAGGGTCGACAATGAGCAGTTCTTC. Its protein is CATAVRVDNEQFF.

With regard to this clonotype: Compared with germline, one end of the junction differs, possibly owing to a read error. The chain has TRBV12-3 or TRBV12-4 and TRBJ2-6, with a weak D call TRBD1 (5 bases). The CDR3 has 16 amino acids. CDR3 protein: CAQGPHSSAGANVPTF. The CDR3 DNA reads as TGTGCTCAAGGGCCACACTCCTCGGCTGGGGCCAACGTCCCGACTTTC.

This rearrangement joins TRBV29-1 to TRBJ2-1, with 9 bases matching TRBD1. Germline-derived CDR1 and CDR2 are SQVTM and ANQGSEA. CDR3 length: 14 amino acids. After removal of 6 bases from V and 2 bases from J, the junction contained 5 bases not matched to a gene. The CDR3 spells CSVARDRAYNEQFF. The CDR3 coding sequence is TGCAGCGTAGCCCGGGACAGGGCCTACAATGAGCAGTTCTTC.

This chain links TRBV6-1 with TRBJ2-3; TRBD1 aligns across 7 bases. Per germline, CDR1 MNHNS and CDR2 SASEGT. V lost 6 bases, J lost 1 base, and 4 bases stayed unmatched. The CDR3 spans 14 residues. DNA for the CDR3: TGTGCCAGCAGCTTTACAGGGGGCACAGATACGCAGTATTTT. Translation gives CASSFTGGTDTQYF.

This clonotype was counted once. The rearrangement joins TRBV20-1 to TRBJ2-3; the D gene is possibly TRBD2 (5 bases). Germline V gene sequence: CDR1 DFQATT, CDR2 SNEGSKA (reference sequence). V lost 6 bases and J 3 bases, leaving 16 bases between the germline ends. The CDR3 totals 14 residues. The CDR3 DNA reads TGCAGTGCCACTGTCGGGGTCGGAACAGATACGCAGTATTTT. Protein product: CSATVGVGTDTQYF.

The chain uses TRBV6-1 and TRBJ2-3, with a weak D call TRBD2 (5 bases). The CDR3 is 15 residues long. CDR1 and CDR2 from the germline V gene are MNHNS and SASEGT. The V and J ends lost 6 bases and 0 bases respectively, with 13 bases between them. The DNA of the CDR3 is TGTGCCAGCAGGCGGACGGGGAGAAGCACAGATACGCAGTATTTT. It yields the protein CASRRTGRSTDTQYF.

The chain is built from TRBV5-1 and TRBJ2-4; 12 nucleotides align to TRBD2. Germline V lookup: CDR1 SGHRS, CDR2 YFSETQ. The V and J ends lost 5 bases and 3 bases, in that order; junction bases with no gene match: 12. The CDR3 length is 18 residues. The DNA of the CDR3 is TGCGCCAGCAGTAATGCTGGACTAGCGGGAATCCTCAAAAACATTCAGTACTTC. This sequence encodes CASSNAGLAGILKNIQYF. The entire variable domain, with the rest obtained from reference TRBV5-1 and TRBJ2-4, is as follows: KAGVTQTPRYLIKTRGQQVTLSCSPISGHRSVSWYQQTPGQGLQFLFEYFSETQRNKGNFPGRFSGRQFSNSRSEMNVSTLELGDSALYLCASSNAGLAGILKNIQYFGAGTRLSVL.